The 3 T cell receptor beta chains below were found in one sample sequenced in a study of blood T cell repertoires in COVID-19. The protocol was immunoSEQ multiplex PCR, while the TCRdb copy is restricted to in-frame clones and leaves out a portion. This repertoire shows some 250,000 clones, about 80% found once; its top ten account for about 2%. Sequencing was carried out using peripheral blood. These receptors came from a man aged 30 to 45 who had recovered from COVID-19.

This rearrangement joins TRBV10-2 to TRBJ2-1; 7 bases align to TRBD2. The CDR3 consists of 14 residues. Germline lookup yields CDR1 WSHSY and CDR2 SAAADI. V was clipped by 7 bases and J by 2 bases; unmatched bases: 5. The CDR3 DNA reads as TGCGCCAGCATTTCGGGACTACCCTACAATGAGCAGTTCTTC. This encodes CASISGLPYNEQFF.

A few counts support this clone. The rearrangement joins TRBV18 to TRBJ2-2, with TRBD1 identical over 9 bases. J was trimmed by 5 bases and V by 10 bases; bases with no gene match: 8. The CDR3 has 14 residues. Per germline, CDR1 KGHSH and CDR2 LQKENI. CDR3 in amino acids: CATRRDRATGELFF. In DNA, the CDR3 is TGTGCCACCCGAAGGGACAGGGCTACCGGGGAGCTGTTTTTT.

The chain joins TRBV10-3 to TRBJ1-2; 11 bases agree with TRBD1. Germline loops: CDR1 ENHRY, CDR2 SYGVKD. This CDR3 is built from 15 residues. The ends lost 7 bases at V and 7 bases at J; junction bases unmatched: 11. CDR3 DNA: TGTGCCATCACGGACAGGGGGCCGTCCAACGGTGGCTACACCTTC. Protein: CAITDRGPSNGGYTF.